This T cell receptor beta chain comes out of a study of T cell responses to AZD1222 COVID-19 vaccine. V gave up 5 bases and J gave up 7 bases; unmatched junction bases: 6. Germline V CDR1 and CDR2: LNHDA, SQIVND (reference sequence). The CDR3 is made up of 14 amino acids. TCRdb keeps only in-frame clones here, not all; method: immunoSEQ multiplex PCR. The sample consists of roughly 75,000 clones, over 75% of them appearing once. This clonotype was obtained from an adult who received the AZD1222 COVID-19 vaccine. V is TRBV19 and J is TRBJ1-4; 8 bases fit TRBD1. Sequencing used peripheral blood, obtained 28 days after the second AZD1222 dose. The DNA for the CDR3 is TGTGCCAGTAGTCCGGGACAGGTCGGTGAAAAACTGTTTTTT. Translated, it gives CASSPGQVGEKLFF.